A selection of T cell receptor beta chains follows, all from one sample in a study of T cell responses to AZD1222 COVID-19 vaccine. Assay: immunoSEQ multiplex PCR; the TCRdb copy retains only in-frame clones and omits some. The sample includes some 120,000 clones, 88% seen only once; the top ten take roughly 8%. This specimen was peripheral blood, taken on day 0 of AZD1222 vaccination. The receptor set was obtained from an adult in good health. CDR3s include the opening cysteine and the closing phenylalanine or tryptophan. Fields, in order: J gene, clone size, CDR3 length, V gene, CDR3 protein. Clone size is not always given. Where it is, it says once, few, many or a class for expanded clones.

J gene: TRBJ2-3
clone size: NA
CDR3 length: 15
V gene: TRBV2
CDR3 protein: CASSFSGNNADTQYF

J gene: TRBJ2-3
clone size: NA
CDR3 length: 15
V gene: TRBV7-6
CDR3 protein: CASSLGGGNADTQYF

J gene: TRBJ2-3
clone size: NA
CDR3 length: 14
V gene: TRBV19
CDR3 protein: CASRGGPSTDTQYF

J gene: TRBJ2-7
clone size: once
CDR3 length: 19
V gene: TRBV11-2
CDR3 protein: CASSSLFQFIGQATYEQYF

J gene: TRBJ1-1
clone size: NA
CDR3 length: 11
V gene: TRBV7-9
CDR3 protein: CAILDLSEAFF

J gene: TRBJ1-2
clone size: NA
CDR3 length: 13
V gene: TRBV27
CDR3 protein: CASSPAPIRSYTF

J gene: TRBJ1-2
clone size: NA
CDR3 length: 15
V gene: TRBV6-5
CDR3 protein: CASSLRGAGNYGYTF

J gene: TRBJ2-7
clone size: NA
CDR3 length: 14
V gene: TRBV27
CDR3 protein: CASSLFGQNYEQYF

J gene: TRBJ2-3
clone size: NA
CDR3 length: 14
V gene: TRBV7-9
CDR3 protein: CASSLATGMDTQYF

J gene: TRBJ2-1
clone size: NA
CDR3 length: 16
V gene: TRBV25-1
CDR3 protein: CASSEYGLAGDNEQFF

J gene: TRBJ2-7
clone size: NA
CDR3 length: 12
V gene: TRBV12-3/TRBV12-4
CDR3 protein: CASRGRAYEQYF

J gene: TRBJ2-1
clone size: NA
CDR3 length: 15
V gene: TRBV5-1
CDR3 protein: CATTPSGTSGNEQFF

J gene: TRBJ2-4
clone size: NA
CDR3 length: 17
V gene: TRBV19
CDR3 protein: CASSSPPGVFLDSIQYF

J gene: TRBJ2-7
clone size: NA
CDR3 length: 15
V gene: TRBV12-2
CDR3 protein: CASRLGNREYYEQYF

J gene: TRBJ1-2
clone size: once
CDR3 length: 16
V gene: TRBV19
CDR3 protein: CASSTSTGSRDYGYTF

J gene: TRBJ2-5
clone size: NA
CDR3 length: 16
V gene: TRBV6-2/TRBV6-3
CDR3 protein: CASSYVLGLGQETQYF

J gene: TRBJ2-5
clone size: NA
CDR3 length: 17
V gene: TRBV14
CDR3 protein: CASSQDLLGFRRETQYF

J gene: TRBJ2-2
clone size: NA
CDR3 length: 14
V gene: TRBV29-1
CDR3 protein: CSVARNPHTGELFF

J gene: TRBJ2-5
clone size: NA
CDR3 length: 13
V gene: TRBV5-6
CDR3 protein: CASSSWTEETQYF

J gene: TRBJ2-3
clone size: NA
CDR3 length: 11
V gene: TRBV21-1
CDR3 protein: CASRARDTQYF

J gene: TRBJ2-1
clone size: NA
CDR3 length: 14
V gene: TRBV15
CDR3 protein: CATSRDRVVVEQFF

J gene: TRBJ2-3
clone size: NA
CDR3 length: 16
V gene: TRBV5-1
CDR3 protein: CASSWGLAGRTDTQYF

J gene: TRBJ2-1
clone size: NA
CDR3 length: 15
V gene: TRBV7-2
CDR3 protein: CASSQGAVSYNEQFF

J gene: TRBJ2-1
clone size: few
CDR3 length: 13
V gene: TRBV11-2
CDR3 protein: CASSSGEHNEQFF

J gene: TRBJ2-5
clone size: NA
CDR3 length: 15
V gene: TRBV5-1
CDR3 protein: CASSYQGATAETQYF

J gene: TRBJ2-1
clone size: NA
CDR3 length: 15
V gene: TRBV19
CDR3 protein: CASTTSGISYNEQFF

J gene: TRBJ2-7
clone size: NA
CDR3 length: 16
V gene: TRBV3-1/TRBV3-2
CDR3 protein: CASSQGTLQSSYEQYF

J gene: TRBJ1-2
clone size: NA
CDR3 length: 14
V gene: TRBV19
CDR3 protein: CASSASTVLDGYTF

J gene: TRBJ2-1
clone size: NA
CDR3 length: 15
V gene: TRBV6-5
CDR3 protein: CASSYIGLVESEQFF

J gene: TRBJ2-7
clone size: once
CDR3 length: 14
V gene: TRBV19
CDR3 protein: CASSPWSLGGEQYF

J gene: TRBJ1-3
clone size: NA
CDR3 length: 14
V gene: TRBV19
CDR3 protein: CASSIGSSGNTIYF

J gene: TRBJ1-3
clone size: NA
CDR3 length: 16
V gene: TRBV5-4
CDR3 protein: CASSLGGGAPGNTIYF

J gene: TRBJ1-2
clone size: NA
CDR3 length: 16
V gene: TRBV20-1
CDR3 protein: CSASVLLGGRSYGYTF

J gene: TRBJ1-5
clone size: NA
CDR3 length: 15
V gene: TRBV19
CDR3 protein: CASSTGTGKAQPQHF

J gene: TRBJ2-7
clone size: NA
CDR3 length: 15
V gene: TRBV5-8
CDR3 protein: CASSFRGRRAYEQYF

J gene: TRBJ2-7
clone size: NA
CDR3 length: 13
V gene: TRBV2
CDR3 protein: CARAGQGRGEQYF

J gene: TRBJ1-5
clone size: NA
CDR3 length: 13
V gene: TRBV12-3/TRBV12-4
CDR3 protein: CASSLRSNQPQHF

J gene: TRBJ1-1
clone size: NA
CDR3 length: 14
V gene: TRBV3-1/TRBV3-2
CDR3 protein: CASSYGRSNTEAFF

J gene: TRBJ2-2
clone size: once
CDR3 length: 16
V gene: TRBV19
CDR3 protein: CASSILWANTIGELFF

J gene: TRBJ1-2
clone size: NA
CDR3 length: 13
V gene: TRBV19
CDR3 protein: CASTEQGSYGYTF

J gene: TRBJ2-1
clone size: NA
CDR3 length: 16
V gene: TRBV5-4
CDR3 protein: CASSLGGGQLSGEQFF

J gene: TRBJ2-7
clone size: NA
CDR3 length: 14
V gene: TRBV12-5
CDR3 protein: CASGLGAVGGPQYF

J gene: TRBJ2-6
clone size: NA
CDR3 length: 15
V gene: TRBV5-1
CDR3 protein: CASSLGGSGANVLTF

J gene: TRBJ2-7
clone size: NA
CDR3 length: 13
V gene: TRBV2
CDR3 protein: CASMRTPYYEQYF

J gene: TRBJ1-2
clone size: NA
CDR3 length: 13
V gene: TRBV5-6
CDR3 protein: CASSRQENYGYTF

J gene: TRBJ1-2
clone size: NA
CDR3 length: 16
V gene: TRBV5-1
CDR3 protein: CASSLDRDRGNYGYTF

J gene: TRBJ1-5
clone size: NA
CDR3 length: 15
V gene: TRBV19
CDR3 protein: CASSIRGSHNQPQHF

J gene: TRBJ1-2
clone size: NA
CDR3 length: 14
V gene: TRBV5-1
CDR3 protein: CASCLAGQGHGYTF

J gene: TRBJ1-1
clone size: NA
CDR3 length: 14
V gene: TRBV7-6
CDR3 protein: CASSLAGKNTEAFF

J gene: TRBJ1-2
clone size: NA
CDR3 length: 14
V gene: TRBV10-3
CDR3 protein: CAISGGAANYGYTF

J gene: TRBJ2-1
clone size: NA
CDR3 length: 17
V gene: TRBV3-1/TRBV3-2
CDR3 protein: CASSQALLAGGRYEQFF

J gene: TRBJ2-3
clone size: NA
CDR3 length: 15
V gene: TRBV27
CDR3 protein: CASSLGVSYTDTQYF

J gene: TRBJ1-2
clone size: NA
CDR3 length: 13
V gene: TRBV18
CDR3 protein: CASSESRDRGKNF

J gene: TRBJ2-5
clone size: once
CDR3 length: 17
V gene: TRBV5-4
CDR3 protein: CASSYGLAGYDQETQYF

J gene: TRBJ1-6
clone size: NA
CDR3 length: 13
V gene: TRBV7-2
CDR3 protein: CASSLSPGSPLHF

J gene: TRBJ1-2
clone size: NA
CDR3 length: 12
V gene: TRBV19
CDR3 protein: CASWTASYGYTF